One sample yielded the 23 T cell receptor beta chains listed below, sequenced in a study of blood T cell repertoires in COVID-19. Using immunoSEQ multiplex PCR, the repertoire was profiled, and TCRdb retains in-frame clones only, with some absent. The top ten clones hold approximately 5% of a sample with 50,000 to 65,000 clones, around 85% of them seen once. The sample consisted of peripheral blood. These receptor sequences come from a man aged 70-80 years with acute or convalescent COVID-19.

This chain connects TRBV9 to TRBJ1-5; 8 nucleotides align to TRBD1. Germline CDR1 and CDR2: SGDLS and YYNGEE. With V trimmed by 0 bases and J by 4 bases, 3 bases remained unmatched. This CDR3 has 15 residues. The CDR3 nucleotides are TGTGCCAGCAGCGTAGGGACAGGGTGGAATCAGCCCCAGCATTTT. It is translated as CASSVGTGWNQPQHF.

This sequence joins TRBV19 and TRBJ2-7; 9 nucleotides align to TRBD1. The V segment lost 3 bases and the J segment 1 base; nucleotides outside the gene matches: 1. Germline V gene sequence: CDR1 LNHDA, CDR2 SQIVND (reference sequence). The CDR3 spans 14 residues. The CDR3 spells CASSIGTGSYEQYF. For the CDR3, the DNA is TGTGCCAGTAGTATCGGGACAGGGTCCTACGAGCAGTACTTC. Full variable domain (missing parts from reference TRBV19 and TRBJ2-7): DGGITQSPKYLFRKEGQNVTLSCEQNLNHDAMYWYRQDPGQGLRLIYYSQIVNDFQKGDIAEGYSVSREKKESFPLTVTSAQKNPTAFYLCASSIGTGSYEQYFGPGTRLTVT.

For this clone: The junction shows a germline mismatch at one end, possibly a read error. The rearrangement links TRBV6-1 to TRBJ2-5; 7 nucleotides match TRBD1. Germline V lookup: CDR1 MNHNS, CDR2 SASEGT. The CDR3 spans 14 residues. The CDR3 here is CASSEDRVRETQYF. The DNA for the CDR3 is TGTGCCAGCAGCGAAGACAGGGTGAGGGAGACCCAGTACTTC.

The chain carries TRBV2 and TRBJ2-3; no clear D. Germline V lookup: CDR1 SNHLY, CDR2 FYNNEI. Between the trimmed V and J ends, which lost 1 base and 3 bases, there was a span of 8 bases. The CDR3 has 14 residues. CDR3 region: CASSEVRQTDTQYF. CDR3 DNA: TGTGCCAGCAGTGAAGTAAGACAAACAGATACGCAGTATTTT.

The rearrangement uses TRBV7-9 and TRBJ2-7, with 10 bases aligning to TRBD1. The CDR3 covers 16 residues. Germline-derived CDR1 and CDR2 are SEHNR and FQNEAQ (reference sequence). The ends lost 5 bases at V and 4 bases at J; junction bases unmatched: 11. The CDR3 nucleotides are TGTGCCAGCAGCCTCGACCGGGACAGGGGTTTGTACGAGCAGTACTTC. It specifies CASSLDRDRGLYEQYF.

This clone has only a few counts. The rearrangement uses TRBV7-9 and TRBJ2-7; 7 bases agree with TRBD1. The CDR3 runs 15 residues. The junction had 13 bases not matched to a gene; V was cut back by 5 bases and J by 6 bases. Germline CDR1 reads SEHNR; CDR2 reads FQNEAQ (reference sequence). CDR3 amino acids: CASSPTRQGASEQYF. CDR3 DNA: TGTGCCAGCAGCCCTACCCGACAGGGTGCGAGCGAGCAGTACTTC.

This clone was recorded once. The chain employs TRBV7-8 and TRBJ2-7; 9 bases map to TRBD1. Germline loops: CDR1 SGHVS, CDR2 FQNEAQ. The CDR3 covers 15 residues. Trimming took 2 bases from V and 3 from J; bases not matched to a gene: 5. CDR3 sequence (DNA): TGTGCCAGCAGCTTACGACGACAGGGGGACTACGAGCAGTACTTC. It is translated as CASSLRRQGDYEQYF.

The rearrangement uses TRBV6-1 and TRBJ1-6; TRBD1 might be the D (5 bases). V was trimmed by 3 bases and J by 4 bases, leaving 10 bases between them. The V gene's germline CDR1 is MNHNS and CDR2 SASEGT. The CDR3 is 15 residues long. The CDR3 here is CASSDQGDYNSPLHF. DNA of the CDR3: TGTGCCAGCAGTGATCAGGGTGATTATAATTCACCCCTCCACTTT.

The chain combines TRBV4-1 with TRBJ2-7; D is possibly TRBD1 (5 bases). CDR3 size: 18 residues. Germline values: CDR1 MGHRA, CDR2 YSYEKL. Between the trimmed V and J ends, which lost 1 base and 0 bases, there was a span of 19 bases. This CDR3 is CASSQVGKTGRFSYEQYF. The CDR3 bases are TGCGCCAGCAGCCAAGTGGGAAAAACAGGACGGTTCTCCTACGAGCAGTACTTC.

The CDR3 region is CASSQADTLSGANVLTF. For the CDR3, the DNA is TGCGCCAGCAGCCAAGCGGACACTCTCTCTGGGGCCAACGTCCTGACTTTC. This chain joins TRBV4-1 and TRBJ2-6, with a possible D match to TRBD1 (5 bases). This CDR3 has 17 residues. V was pared by 1 base and J by 0 bases, with 10 bases between. Germline loops: CDR1 MGHRA, CDR2 YSYEKL.

The chain links TRBV6-6 to TRBJ2-7; 8 bases match TRBD2. The trim removed 4 bases at V and 3 bases at J, leaving 8 bases unmatched. Germline assignment: CDR1 MNHNY and CDR2 SVGAGI (reference sequence). CDR3 length equals 15 residues. The CDR3 loop reads CASSSSGGLLYEQYF. The DNA for the CDR3 is TGTGCCAGCAGTTCCAGCGGGGGTCTACTCTACGAGCAGTACTTC.

In its sample, this clone was seen a few times. The chain is built from TRBV5-1 and TRBJ1-1; 7 nucleotides match TRBD1. Germline CDR1 SGHRS, CDR2 YFSETQ. The V and J ends lost 3 bases and 0 bases, in that order; junction bases with no gene match: 5. This CDR3 has 15 residues. DNA for the CDR3: TGCGCCAGCAGCTCCCAGGGGGGACTGAACACTGAAGCTTTCTTT. Its translation: CASSSQGGLNTEAFF.

This sequence joins TRBV5-1 and TRBJ2-5, with 8 bases that match TRBD2. Looked up from germline, CDR1 is SGHRS and CDR2 is YFSETQ. The CDR3 extends over 16 amino acids. The V segment lost 0 bases and the J segment 2 bases; nucleotides outside the gene matches: 6. The CDR3: CASSLGVAGSQETQYF. In nucleotides, the CDR3 is TGCGCCAGCAGCTTGGGAGTAGCGGGGAGTCAAGAGACCCAGTACTTC.

The chain joins TRBV2 to TRBJ1-2; 8 bases are a match to TRBD1. The CDR3 length is 15 residues. Germline V CDR1 and CDR2: SNHLY, FYNNEI. V dropped 4 bases and J dropped 4; count of bases not matched to a gene: 8. In DNA, the CDR3 is TGTGCCAGCAGTGCCACGGGACAGGAAAGCTATGGCTACACCTTC. Encoded protein: CASSATGQESYGYTF. The full variable domain, with the rest looked up from reference TRBV2 and TRBJ1-2, is EPEVTQTPSHQVTQMGQEVILRCVPISNHLYFYWYRQILGQKVEFLVSFYNNEISEKSEIFDDQFSVERPDGSNFTLKIRSTKLEDSAMYFCASSATGQESYGYTFGSGTRLTVV.

This clone was recorded only once. The rearrangement links TRBV19 to TRBJ1-6; 7 positions match TRBD1. The CDR3 sequence is 13 residues long. Germline CDR1 reads LNHDA; CDR2 reads SQIVND (reference sequence). The ends lost 7 bases at V and 6 bases at J; junction bases unmatched: 3. In DNA form, the CDR3 reads TGTGCCAGTAAAAACAGGGGTAATTCACCCCTCCACTTT. Protein product: CASKNRGNSPLHF.

This clone has only a few counts. This sequence joins TRBV10-3 and TRBJ2-3; 10 bases line up with TRBD2. This CDR3 is built from 16 residues. The V and J ends lost 4 bases and 5 bases, in that order; junction bases with no gene match: 9. Germline values: CDR1 ENHRY, CDR2 SYGVKD. CDR3 loop: CAISAGASGGQDTQYF. The CDR3 nucleotides are TGTGCCATCAGTGCCGGGGCTAGCGGGGGACAAGATACGCAGTATTTT.

The chain joins TRBV18 to TRBJ2-7; a weak D match, TRBD2 (6 bases). This CDR3 has 17 amino acids. Germline V gives CDR1 KGHSH, CDR2 LQKENI. Trimming shortened V by 3 bases and J by 1 base, and 19 bases separated the two germline ends. The CDR3 bases are TGTGCCAGCTCACCTCTCCCCGGGACCGGGGGATCCTACGAGCAGTACTTC. This encodes CASSPLPGTGGSYEQYF. Full variable domain (missing parts from reference TRBV18 and TRBJ2-7): NAGVMQNPRHLVRRRGQEARLRCSPMKGHSHVYWYRQLPEEGLKFMVYLQKENIIDESGMPKERFSAEFPKEGPSILRIQQVVRGDSAAYFCASSPLPGTGGSYEQYFGPGTRLTVT.

The V gene is TRBV5-6, the J gene TRBJ1-4; 8 bases are shared with TRBD1. From germline, CDR1 is SGHDT and CDR2 YYEEEE. V was clipped by 2 bases and J by 4 bases; unmatched bases: 7. The CDR3 length is 16 residues. The CDR3 DNA reads as TGTGCCAGCAGCTTCTGGGGGACAGGAGTTAATGAAAAACTGTTTTTT. This translates into CASSFWGTGVNEKLFF.

The chain is built from TRBV7-8 and TRBJ2-7, with D possibly TRBD1 on 6 matching bases. The germline CDR1 and CDR2 sequences are SGHVS and FQNEAQ. Trimming cost V 5 bases and J 0 bases, with 14 bases left between them. The CDR3 loop spans 15 amino acids. The CDR3 sequence: CASSARQALSYEQYF. In DNA, the CDR3 is TGTGCCAGCAGCGCGCGACAGGCACTCTCCTACGAGCAGTACTTC.

This clone was picked up a small number of times. V is TRBV3-1 (or the pseudogene TRBV3-2) and J is TRBJ2-7; D might be TRBD2 (6 bases). Germline lookup yields CDR1 LGHDT and CDR2 YNNKEL (reference sequence). The CDR3 loop spans 17 amino acids. V shed 0 bases and J shed 2 bases, with 17 bases lying between them. CDR3 sequence (DNA): TGTGCCAGCAGCCAAGATATCCGGGACTCCGTTCCCTACGAGCAGTACTTC. Residues: CASSQDIRDSVPYEQYF.

The rearrangement links TRBV7-9 to TRBJ2-1; TRBD1 aligns across 8 bases. The CDR3 extends over 13 amino acids. The V segment lost 9 bases and the J segment 4 bases; nucleotides outside the gene matches: 5. Germline CDR1 and CDR2: SEHNR and FQNEAQ (reference sequence). The CDR3 here is CARSGGEYNEQFF. In DNA form, the CDR3 reads TGTGCCAGGTCAGGGGGCGAATACAATGAGCAGTTCTTC. The full variable domain, its missing parts supplied by reference TRBV7-9 and TRBJ2-1, is DTGVSQNPRHKITKRGQNVTFRCDPISEHNRLYWYRQTLGQGPEFLTYFQNEAQLEKSRLLSDRFSAERPKGSFSTLEIQRTEQGDSAMYLCARSGGEYNEQFFGPGTRLTVL.

The V and J genes are TRBV3-1 (or the pseudogene TRBV3-2) and TRBJ2-1; a weak D match, TRBD1 (6 bases). V was shortened by 4 bases and J by 7 bases, with 20 bases between the two germline ends. The length of the CDR3 is 16 residues. Germline V gene sequence: CDR1 LGHDT, CDR2 YNNKEL (reference sequence). For the CDR3, the DNA is TGTGCCAGCAGCCCCCCCAGCAGGGGTGGTTGGAATGAGCAGTTCTTC. Its protein product is CASSPPSRGGWNEQFF.

The chain combines TRBV9 with TRBJ2-7; TRBD1 agrees at 7 bases. The length of the CDR3 is 14 residues. Trimming cost V 4 bases and J 4 bases; bases outside gene matches: 8. Germline loops: CDR1 SGDLS, CDR2 YYNGEE. CDR3 region: CASSPTARGYEQYF. The CDR3, as DNA: TGTGCCAGCAGCCCGACAGCCAGGGGGTACGAGCAGTACTTC.